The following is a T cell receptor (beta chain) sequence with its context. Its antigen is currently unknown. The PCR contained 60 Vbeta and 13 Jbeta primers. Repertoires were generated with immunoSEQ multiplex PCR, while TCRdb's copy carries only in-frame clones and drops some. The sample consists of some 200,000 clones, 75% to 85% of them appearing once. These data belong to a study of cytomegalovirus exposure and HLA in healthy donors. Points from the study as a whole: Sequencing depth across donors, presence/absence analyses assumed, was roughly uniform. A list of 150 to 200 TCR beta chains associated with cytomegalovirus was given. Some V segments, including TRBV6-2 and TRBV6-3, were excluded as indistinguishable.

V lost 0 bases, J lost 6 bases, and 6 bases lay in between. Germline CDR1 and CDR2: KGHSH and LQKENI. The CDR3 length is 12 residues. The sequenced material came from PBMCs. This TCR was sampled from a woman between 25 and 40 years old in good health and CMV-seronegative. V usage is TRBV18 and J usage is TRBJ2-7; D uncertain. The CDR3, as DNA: TGTGCCAGCTCACCACCCTCTCGCGAGCAGTACTTC. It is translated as CASSPPSREQYF.